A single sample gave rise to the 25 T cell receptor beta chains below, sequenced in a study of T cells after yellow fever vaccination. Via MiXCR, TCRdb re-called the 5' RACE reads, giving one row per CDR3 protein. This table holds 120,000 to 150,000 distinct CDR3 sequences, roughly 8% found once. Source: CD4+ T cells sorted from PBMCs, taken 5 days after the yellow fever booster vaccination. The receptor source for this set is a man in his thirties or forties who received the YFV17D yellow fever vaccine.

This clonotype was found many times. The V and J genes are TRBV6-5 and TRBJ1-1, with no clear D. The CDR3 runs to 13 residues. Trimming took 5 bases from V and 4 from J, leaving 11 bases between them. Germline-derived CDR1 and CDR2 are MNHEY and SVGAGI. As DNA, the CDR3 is TGTGCCAGCAGTCTTCTCGGTCCCACTGAAGCTTTCTTT. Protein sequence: CASSLLGPTEAFF.

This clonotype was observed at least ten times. CDR3 bases: TGCGCCAGCAGTCAACATCTCTACACCGGGGAGCTGTTTTTT. Translation: CASSQHLYTGELFF. This rearrangement joins TRBV23-1 to TRBJ2-2; no clear D gene. TRBV23-1 is given ORF status, its function remaining uncertain. CDR3 length: 14 amino acids. Trimming took 2 bases from V and 3 from J, leaving 7 bases between them.

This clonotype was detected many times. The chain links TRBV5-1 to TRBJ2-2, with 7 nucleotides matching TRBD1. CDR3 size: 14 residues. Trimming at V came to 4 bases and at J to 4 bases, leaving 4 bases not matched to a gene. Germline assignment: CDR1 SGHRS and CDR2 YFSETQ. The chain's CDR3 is CASSRGQSTGELFF. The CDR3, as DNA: TGCGCCAGCAGCCGGGGACAGTCCACCGGGGAGCTGTTTTTT.

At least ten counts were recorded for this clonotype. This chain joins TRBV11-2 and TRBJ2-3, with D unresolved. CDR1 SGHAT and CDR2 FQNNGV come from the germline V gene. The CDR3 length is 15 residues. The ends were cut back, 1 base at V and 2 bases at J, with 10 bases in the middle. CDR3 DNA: TGTGCCAGCAGCTTAGTTGGTGCGGCCACAGATACGCAGTATTTT. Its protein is CASSLVGAATDTQYF.

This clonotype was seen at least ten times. CDR3 in DNA: TGTGCCAGCAGCTTAGAGGCAGGCCGGTCTTCACCCCTCCACTTT. Amino acids: CASSLEAGRSSPLHF. The V call is TRBV7-3, the J call TRBJ1-6; D gene ambiguous. The V gene's germline CDR1 is SGHTA and CDR2 FQGTGA. V lost 2 bases, J lost 9 bases, and 14 bases lay in between. This CDR3 contains 15 residues.

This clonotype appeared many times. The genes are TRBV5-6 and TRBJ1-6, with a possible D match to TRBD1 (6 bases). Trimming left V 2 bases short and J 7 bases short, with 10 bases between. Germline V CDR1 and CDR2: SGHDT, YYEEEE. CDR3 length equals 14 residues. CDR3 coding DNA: TGTGCCAGCAGCTTAGGGACAAGAAATTCACCCCTCCACTTT. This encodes CASSLGTRNSPLHF.

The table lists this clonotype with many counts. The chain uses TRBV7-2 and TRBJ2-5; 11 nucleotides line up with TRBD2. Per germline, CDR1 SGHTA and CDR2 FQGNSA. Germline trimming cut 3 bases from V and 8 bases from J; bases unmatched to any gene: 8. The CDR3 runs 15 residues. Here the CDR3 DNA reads TGTGCCAGCAGCTTCGGACTAGCGGGTGCCATCACCCAGTACTTC. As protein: CASSFGLAGAITQYF.

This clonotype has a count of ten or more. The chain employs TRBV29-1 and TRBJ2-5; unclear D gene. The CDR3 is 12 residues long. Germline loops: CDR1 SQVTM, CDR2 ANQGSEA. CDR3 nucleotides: TGCAGTCTCAGGCCGTACCAAGAGACCCAGTACTTC. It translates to CSLRPYQETQYF.

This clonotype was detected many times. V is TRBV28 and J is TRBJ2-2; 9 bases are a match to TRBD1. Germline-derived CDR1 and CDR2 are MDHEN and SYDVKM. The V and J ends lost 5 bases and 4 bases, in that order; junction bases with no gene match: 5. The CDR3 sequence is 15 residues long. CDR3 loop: CASSVGTGFTGELFF. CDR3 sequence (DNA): TGTGCCAGCAGTGTCGGGACAGGGTTCACCGGGGAGCTGTTTTTT. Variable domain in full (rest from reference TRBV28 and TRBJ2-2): DVKVTQSSRYLVKRTGEKVFLECVQDMDHENMFWYRQDPGLGLRLIYFSYDVKMKEKGDIPEGYSVSREKKERFSLILESASTNQTSMYLCASSVGTGFTGELFFGEGSRLTVL.

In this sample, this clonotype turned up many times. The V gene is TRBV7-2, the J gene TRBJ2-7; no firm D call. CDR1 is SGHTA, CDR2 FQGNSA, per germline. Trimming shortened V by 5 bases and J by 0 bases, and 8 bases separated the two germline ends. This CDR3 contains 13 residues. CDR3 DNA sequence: TGTGCCAGCAGCATTCTAGTCTCCTACGAGCAGTACTTC. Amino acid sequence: CASSILVSYEQYF.

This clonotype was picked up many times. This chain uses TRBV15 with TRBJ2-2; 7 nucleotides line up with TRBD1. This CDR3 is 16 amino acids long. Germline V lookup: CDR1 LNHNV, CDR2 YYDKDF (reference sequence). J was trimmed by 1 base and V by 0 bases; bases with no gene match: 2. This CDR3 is CATSREQGKNTGELFF. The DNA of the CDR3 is TGTGCCACCAGCAGAGAACAGGGGAAGAACACCGGGGAGCTGTTTTTT.

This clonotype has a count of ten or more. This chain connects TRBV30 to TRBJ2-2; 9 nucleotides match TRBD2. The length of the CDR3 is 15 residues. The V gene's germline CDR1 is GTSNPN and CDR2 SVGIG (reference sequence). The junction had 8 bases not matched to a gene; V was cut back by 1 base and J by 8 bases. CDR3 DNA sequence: TGTGCCTGGAGTGGCGGCGGGAGGGCCACGGGGGAGCTGTTTTTT. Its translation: CAWSGGGRATGELFF.

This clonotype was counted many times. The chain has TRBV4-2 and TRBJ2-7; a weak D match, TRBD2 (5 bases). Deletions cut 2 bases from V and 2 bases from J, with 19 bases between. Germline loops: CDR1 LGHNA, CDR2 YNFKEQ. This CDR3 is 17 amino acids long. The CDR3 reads CASSQRVGRTPTYEQYF. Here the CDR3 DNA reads TGTGCCAGCAGCCAACGAGTTGGTAGGACTCCTACCTACGAGCAGTACTTC.

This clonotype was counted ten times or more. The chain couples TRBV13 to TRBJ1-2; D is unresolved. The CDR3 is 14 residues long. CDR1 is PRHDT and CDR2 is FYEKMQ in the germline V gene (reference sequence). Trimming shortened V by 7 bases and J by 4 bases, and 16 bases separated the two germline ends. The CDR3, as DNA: TGTGCCAGCACCCTTTACGGGTTTGGCTATGGCTACACCTTC. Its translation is CASTLYGFGYGYTF.

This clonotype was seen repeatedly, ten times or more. The CDR3 bases are TGCGCCAGCAGCCAAGGACGAAGCTCCTACAATGAGCAGTTCTTC. It is translated as CASSQGRSSYNEQFF. The genes are TRBV4-3 and TRBJ2-1; D not resolved. This CDR3 is 15 amino acids long. CDR1 LGHNA and CDR2 YSLEER come from the germline V gene. Trimming took off 1 base at V and 0 bases at J, with 7 bases between the two ends.

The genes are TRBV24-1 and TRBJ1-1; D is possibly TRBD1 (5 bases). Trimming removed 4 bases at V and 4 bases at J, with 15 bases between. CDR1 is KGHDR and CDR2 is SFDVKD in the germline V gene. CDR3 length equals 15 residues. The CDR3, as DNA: TGTGCCACCAGTGACTTGACAAGGGGAAGCACTGAAGCTTTCTTT. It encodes CATSDLTRGSTEAFF.

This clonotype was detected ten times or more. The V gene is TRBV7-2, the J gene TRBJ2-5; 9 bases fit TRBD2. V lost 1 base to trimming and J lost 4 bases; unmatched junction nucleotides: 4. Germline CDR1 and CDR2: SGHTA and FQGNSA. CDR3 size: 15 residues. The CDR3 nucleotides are TGTGCCAGCAGCTTAGGGGCGGGAGGGGGAGAGACCCAGTACTTC. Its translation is CASSLGAGGGETQYF.

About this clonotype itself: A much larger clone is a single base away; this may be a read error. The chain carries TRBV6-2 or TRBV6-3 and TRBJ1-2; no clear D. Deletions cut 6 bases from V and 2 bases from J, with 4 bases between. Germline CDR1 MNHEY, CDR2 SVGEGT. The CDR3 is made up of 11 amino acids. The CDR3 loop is CASSTNYGYTF. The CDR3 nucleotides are TGTGCCAGCAGCACGAACTATGGCTACACCTTC.

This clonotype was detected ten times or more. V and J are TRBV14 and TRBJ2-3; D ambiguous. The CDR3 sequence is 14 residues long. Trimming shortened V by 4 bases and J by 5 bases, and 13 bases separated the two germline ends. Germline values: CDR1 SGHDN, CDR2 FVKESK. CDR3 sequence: CASSPGPPGDTQYF. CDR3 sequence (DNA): TGTGCCAGCAGCCCAGGACCCCCGGGAGATACGCAGTATTTT. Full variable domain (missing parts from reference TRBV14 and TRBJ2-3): EAGVTQFPSHSVIEKGQTVTLRCDPISGHDNLYWYRRVMGKEIKFLLHFVKESKQDESGMPNNRFLAERTGGTYSTLKVQPAELEDSGVYFCASSPGPPGDTQYFGPGTRLTVL.

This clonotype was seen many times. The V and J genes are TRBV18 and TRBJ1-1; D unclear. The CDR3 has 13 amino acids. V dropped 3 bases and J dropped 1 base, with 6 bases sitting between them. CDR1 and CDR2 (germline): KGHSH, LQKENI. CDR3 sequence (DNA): TGTGCCAGCTCACCGCTGGCGAACACTGAAGCTTTCTTT. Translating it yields CASSPLANTEAFF. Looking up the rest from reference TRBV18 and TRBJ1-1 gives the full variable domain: NAGVMQNPRHLVRRRGQEARLRCSPMKGHSHVYWYRQLPEEGLKFMVYLQKENIIDESGMPKERFSAEFPKEGPSILRIQQVVRGDSAAYFCASSPLANTEAFFGQGTRLTVV.

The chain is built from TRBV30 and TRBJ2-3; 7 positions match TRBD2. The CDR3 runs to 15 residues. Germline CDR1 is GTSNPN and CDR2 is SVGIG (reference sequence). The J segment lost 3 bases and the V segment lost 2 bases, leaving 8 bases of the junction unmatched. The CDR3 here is CAWSRGGSETDTQYF. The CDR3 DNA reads TGTGCCTGGAGTAGGGGCGGGAGCGAAACAGATACGCAGTATTTT.

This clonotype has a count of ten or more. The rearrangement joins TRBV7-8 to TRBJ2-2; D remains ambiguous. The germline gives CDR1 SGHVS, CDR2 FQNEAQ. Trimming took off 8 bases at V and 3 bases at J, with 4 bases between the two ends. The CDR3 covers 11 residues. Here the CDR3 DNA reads TGTGCCAGCGGGTACACCGGGGAGCTGTTTTTT. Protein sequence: CASGYTGELFF. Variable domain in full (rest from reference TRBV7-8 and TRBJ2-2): GAGVSQSPRYKVAKRGQDVALRCDPISGHVSLFWYQQALGQGPEFLTYFQNEAQLDKSGLPSDRFFAERPEGSVSTLKIQRTQQEDSAVYLCASGYTGELFFGEGSRLTVL.

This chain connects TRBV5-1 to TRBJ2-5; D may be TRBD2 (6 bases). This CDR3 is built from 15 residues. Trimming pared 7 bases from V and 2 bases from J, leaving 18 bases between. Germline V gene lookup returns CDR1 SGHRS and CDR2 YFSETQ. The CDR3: CASFRGGGGQETQYF. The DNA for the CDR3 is TGCGCCAGCTTCCGTGGGGGAGGCGGGCAAGAGACCCAGTACTTC.

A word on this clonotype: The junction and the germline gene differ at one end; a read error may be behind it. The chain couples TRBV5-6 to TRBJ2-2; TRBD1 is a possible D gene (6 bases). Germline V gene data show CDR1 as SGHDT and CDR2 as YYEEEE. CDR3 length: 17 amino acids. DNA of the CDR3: TGTGCCATGAGCCCCGGGACACACGGCTGGAACGCCGGGGAGCTGTTTTTT. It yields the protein CAMSPGTHGWNAGELFF.

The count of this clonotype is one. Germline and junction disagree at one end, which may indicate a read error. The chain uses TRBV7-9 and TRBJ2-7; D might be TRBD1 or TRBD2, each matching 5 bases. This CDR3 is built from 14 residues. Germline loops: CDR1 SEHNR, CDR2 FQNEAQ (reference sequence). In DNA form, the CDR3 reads TGTGACAGCAGCGCCGGGACGCCCCCCGTCGAGCAGTACTTC. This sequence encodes CDSSAGTPPVEQYF.